These 16 T cell receptor beta chains were sequenced from one sample in a study of T cell responses to AZD1222 COVID-19 vaccine. Data came from immunoSEQ multiplex PCR; TCRdb stores just in-frame clones and leaves some out. The sample includes about 140,000 clones, about 87% of them seen just once. Sequenced material: peripheral blood, taken on day 0 of AZD1222 vaccination. The source of these receptors is an adult in good health.

This clone is a singleton in its sample. CDR3: CASSRERDTQYF. The CDR3 DNA reads TGTGCCAGCAGTCGAGAGCGAGATACGCAGTATTTT. The V gene is TRBV2, the J gene TRBJ2-3, with D hard to call. This CDR3 region has 12 residues. Germline values: CDR1 SNHLY, CDR2 FYNNEI. Deletions cut 5 bases from V and 5 bases from J, with 8 bases between.

The chain joins TRBV9 to TRBJ1-1; 8 bases are a match to TRBD1. The CDR3 runs to 17 residues. Germline assignment: CDR1 SGDLS and CDR2 YYNGEE. The V and J ends lost 0 bases and 0 bases, in that order; junction bases with no gene match: 7. CDR3 sequence: CASSVDPMTGVNTEAFF. CDR3 DNA sequence: TGTGCCAGCAGCGTAGACCCGATGACAGGGGTGAACACTGAAGCTTTCTTT.

The chain recombines TRBV19 with TRBJ2-5; D may be TRBD1 or TRBD2 (6 bases each). V was trimmed by 3 bases and J by 4 bases, leaving 12 bases between them. The germline CDR1 and CDR2 sequences are LNHDA and SQIVND (reference sequence). CDR3 size: 14 residues. Here the CDR3 reads CASSIWGAGETQYF. CDR3 DNA sequence: TGTGCCAGTAGTATCTGGGGGGCGGGAGAGACCCAGTACTTC.

The chain links TRBV15 to TRBJ1-2, with D uncertain. This CDR3 contains 12 residues. The V end was cut by 3 bases, the J end by 6 bases, with 8 bases between. The germline V gene has CDR1 LNHNV and CDR2 YYDKDF (reference sequence). The CDR3 sequence is CATSSGSDGYTF. CDR3 DNA sequence: TGTGCCACCAGCAGCGGCTCGGATGGCTACACCTTC.

The V and J genes are TRBV6-6 and TRBJ1-5; TRBD1 might be the D (5 bases). The ends were cut back, 7 bases at V and 7 bases at J, with 23 bases in the middle. Per germline, CDR1 MNHNY and CDR2 SVGAGI (reference sequence). The CDR3 has 16 amino acids. CDR3 region: CASKIAGGDLGQPQHF. The CDR3, as DNA: TGTGCCAGCAAGATCGCCGGGGGTGATTTAGGGCAGCCCCAGCATTTT.

The gene calls are TRBV7-9 and TRBJ2-7; D is undetermined. Germline lookup yields CDR1 SEHNR and CDR2 FQNEAQ (reference sequence). V was cut by 3 bases and J by 0 bases, with 9 bases left in between. The CDR3 length is 14 residues. DNA of the CDR3: TGTGCCAGCAGCTTCGGAACAATCTCCTACGAGCAGTACTTC. This encodes CASSFGTISYEQYF.

V and J are TRBV5-5 and TRBJ2-3; no clear D. Trimming shortened V by 0 bases and J by 2 bases, and 7 bases separated the two germline ends. This CDR3 has 14 amino acids. Germline CDR1 reads SGHKS; CDR2 reads YYEKEE (reference sequence). CDR3 sequence: CASSLVVNTDTQYF. CDR3 in DNA: TGTGCCAGCAGCTTGGTGGTGAACACAGATACGCAGTATTTT.

This chain uses TRBV4-2 with TRBJ2-5; 7 nucleotides match TRBD2. This CDR3 contains 18 residues. V was clipped by 0 bases and J by 1 base; unmatched bases: 11. CDR1 and CDR2 (germline): LGHNA, YNFKEQ. CDR3 in DNA: TGTGCCAGCAGCCAAGATTTTAGGGCTAGCGGACTCCAAGAGACCCAGTACTTC. This gives the protein CASSQDFRASGLQETQYF.

The chain uses TRBV4-1 and TRBJ1-2; 11 bases line up with TRBD1. The CDR3 extends over 16 amino acids. Germline assignment: CDR1 MGHRA and CDR2 YSYEKL. Trimming at V came to 2 bases and at J to 4 bases, leaving 6 bases not matched to a gene. CDR3 in amino acids: CASSQKGTGGAYGYTF. CDR3 bases: TGCGCCAGCAGCCAAAAAGGGACAGGGGGAGCCTATGGCTACACCTTC.

This clone came up once. The rearrangement uses TRBV5-1 and TRBJ1-4; perhaps TRBD1 as D (6 bases). CDR3 length: 15 residues. Germline CDR1 SGHRS, CDR2 YFSETQ. The ends were cut back, 2 bases at V and 7 bases at J, with 15 bases in the middle. The DNA of the CDR3 is TGCGCCAGCAGCTTACAGGGACAAAGTACTGAAAAACTGTTTTTT. The encoded protein is CASSLQGQSTEKLFF.

This clone was picked up a small number of times. This rearrangement joins TRBV6-1 to TRBJ2-1, with 9 positions matching TRBD1. V was clipped by 3 bases and J by 4 bases; unmatched bases: 4. This CDR3 is 15 amino acids long. Looked up from germline, CDR1 is MNHNS and CDR2 is SASEGT. This CDR3 reads CASSEPGTGYNEQFF. CDR3 nucleotide sequence: TGTGCCAGCAGTGAGCCCGGGACAGGGTACAATGAGCAGTTCTTC.

The J gene is TRBJ1-2, the V gene TRBV6-5, with TRBD1 identical over 10 bases. This CDR3 has 15 residues. J was trimmed by 5 bases and V by 7 bases; bases with no gene match: 10. CDR1 is MNHEY, CDR2 SVGAGI, per germline. Here the CDR3 reads CASKTGTGVSYGYTF. CDR3 DNA: TGTGCCAGCAAAACGGGGACAGGGGTATCTTATGGCTACACCTTC.

The chain uses TRBV7-2 and TRBJ1-2; 8 bases are shared with TRBD1. The CDR3 is 18 residues long. CDR1 is SGHTA and CDR2 is FQGNSA in the germline V gene. Unmatched junction bases numbered 15, after V lost 3 bases and J lost 3 bases. The CDR3 DNA is TGTGCCAGCAGCTTCCATAACAGGGGGGGCCAAGGGTACTATGGCTACACCTTC. It yields the protein CASSFHNRGGQGYYGYTF.

This chain links TRBV13 with TRBJ2-2; D uncertain. Trimming took 4 bases from V and 4 from J, leaving 7 bases between them. There are 13 residues in the CDR3. CDR1 and CDR2 (germline): PRHDT, FYEKMQ (reference sequence). CDR3 bases: TGTGCCAGCAGCTCAACACCCACCGGGGAGCTGTTTTTT. Translation gives CASSSTPTGELFF.

The chain employs TRBV2 and TRBJ1-5; D is ambiguous. Trimming took off 1 base at V and 2 bases at J, with 12 bases between the two ends. Germline V gene lookup returns CDR1 SNHLY and CDR2 FYNNEI. The CDR3 runs to 16 residues. The DNA for the CDR3 is TGTGCCAGCAGTGAAGGGACTCTAATCGGCAATCAGCCCCAGCATTTT. Its protein is CASSEGTLIGNQPQHF.

The V and J genes are TRBV7-3 and TRBJ2-1; weak D call: TRBD1 (6 bases). Trimming removed 4 bases at V and 10 bases at J, with 17 bases between. This CDR3 spans 14 amino acids. The germline gives CDR1 SGHTA, CDR2 FQGTGA. The CDR3 coding sequence is TGTGCCAGCAGCTCGCCGGGCAGGGGCCCCGAGCAGTTCTTC. Residues: CASSSPGRGPEQFF.